This T cell receptor beta chain was sequenced during a study of OX40 agonist ivuxolimab in advanced cancers. The protocol was immunoSEQ multiplex PCR, while the TCRdb copy is restricted to in-frame clones and leaves out a portion. The sample shows around 47,000 clones, around nine tenths of them seen only once. V lost 10 bases and J lost 0, with 4 bases in between. The CDR3 consists of 11 residues. The V gene's germline CDR1 is SEHNR and CDR2 FQNEAQ (reference sequence). This material consisted of CD4+ or CD8+ T cells sorted from blood, taken in a trial of the OX40 agonist ivuxolimab. The TCR originated in an adult with an advanced solid tumor such as melanoma, head and neck, liver or kidney cancer. V gene TRBV7-9 combines with J gene TRBJ1-3; D is undetermined. The CDR3 here is CATPSGNTIYF. For the CDR3, the DNA is TGTGCCACCCCCTCTGGAAACACCATATATTTT.